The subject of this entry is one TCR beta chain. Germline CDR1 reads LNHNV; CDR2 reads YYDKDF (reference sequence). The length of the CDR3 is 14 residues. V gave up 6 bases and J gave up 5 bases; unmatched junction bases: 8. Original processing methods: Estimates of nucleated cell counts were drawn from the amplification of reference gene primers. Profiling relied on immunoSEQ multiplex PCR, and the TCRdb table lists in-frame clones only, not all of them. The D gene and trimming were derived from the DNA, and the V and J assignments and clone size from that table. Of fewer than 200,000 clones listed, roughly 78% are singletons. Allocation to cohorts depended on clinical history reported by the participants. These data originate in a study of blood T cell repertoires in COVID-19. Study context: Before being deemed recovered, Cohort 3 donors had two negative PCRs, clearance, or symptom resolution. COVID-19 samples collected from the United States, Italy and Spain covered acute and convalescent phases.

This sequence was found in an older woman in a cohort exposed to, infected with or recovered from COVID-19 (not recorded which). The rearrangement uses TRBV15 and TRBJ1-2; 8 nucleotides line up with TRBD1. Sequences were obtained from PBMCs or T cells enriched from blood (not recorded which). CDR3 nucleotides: TGTGCCACCAGGGATTCAGGGGGCGCGTATGGCTACACCTTC. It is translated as CATRDSGGAYGYTF.